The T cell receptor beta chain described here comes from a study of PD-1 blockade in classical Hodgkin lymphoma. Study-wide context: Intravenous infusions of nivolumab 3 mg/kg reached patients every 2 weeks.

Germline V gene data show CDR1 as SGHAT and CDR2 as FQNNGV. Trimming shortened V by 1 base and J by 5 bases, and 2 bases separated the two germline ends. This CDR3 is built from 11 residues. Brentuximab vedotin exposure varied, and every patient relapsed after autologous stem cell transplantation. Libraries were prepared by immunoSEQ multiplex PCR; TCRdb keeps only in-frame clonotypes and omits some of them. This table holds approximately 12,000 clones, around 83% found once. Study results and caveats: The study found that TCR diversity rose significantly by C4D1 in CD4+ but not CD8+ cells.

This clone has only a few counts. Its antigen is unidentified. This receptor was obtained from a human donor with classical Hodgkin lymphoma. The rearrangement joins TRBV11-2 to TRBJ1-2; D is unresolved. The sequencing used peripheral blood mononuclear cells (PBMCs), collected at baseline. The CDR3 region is CASSLGYGYTF. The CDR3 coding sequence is TGTGCCAGCAGCTTAGGGTATGGCTACACCTTC.